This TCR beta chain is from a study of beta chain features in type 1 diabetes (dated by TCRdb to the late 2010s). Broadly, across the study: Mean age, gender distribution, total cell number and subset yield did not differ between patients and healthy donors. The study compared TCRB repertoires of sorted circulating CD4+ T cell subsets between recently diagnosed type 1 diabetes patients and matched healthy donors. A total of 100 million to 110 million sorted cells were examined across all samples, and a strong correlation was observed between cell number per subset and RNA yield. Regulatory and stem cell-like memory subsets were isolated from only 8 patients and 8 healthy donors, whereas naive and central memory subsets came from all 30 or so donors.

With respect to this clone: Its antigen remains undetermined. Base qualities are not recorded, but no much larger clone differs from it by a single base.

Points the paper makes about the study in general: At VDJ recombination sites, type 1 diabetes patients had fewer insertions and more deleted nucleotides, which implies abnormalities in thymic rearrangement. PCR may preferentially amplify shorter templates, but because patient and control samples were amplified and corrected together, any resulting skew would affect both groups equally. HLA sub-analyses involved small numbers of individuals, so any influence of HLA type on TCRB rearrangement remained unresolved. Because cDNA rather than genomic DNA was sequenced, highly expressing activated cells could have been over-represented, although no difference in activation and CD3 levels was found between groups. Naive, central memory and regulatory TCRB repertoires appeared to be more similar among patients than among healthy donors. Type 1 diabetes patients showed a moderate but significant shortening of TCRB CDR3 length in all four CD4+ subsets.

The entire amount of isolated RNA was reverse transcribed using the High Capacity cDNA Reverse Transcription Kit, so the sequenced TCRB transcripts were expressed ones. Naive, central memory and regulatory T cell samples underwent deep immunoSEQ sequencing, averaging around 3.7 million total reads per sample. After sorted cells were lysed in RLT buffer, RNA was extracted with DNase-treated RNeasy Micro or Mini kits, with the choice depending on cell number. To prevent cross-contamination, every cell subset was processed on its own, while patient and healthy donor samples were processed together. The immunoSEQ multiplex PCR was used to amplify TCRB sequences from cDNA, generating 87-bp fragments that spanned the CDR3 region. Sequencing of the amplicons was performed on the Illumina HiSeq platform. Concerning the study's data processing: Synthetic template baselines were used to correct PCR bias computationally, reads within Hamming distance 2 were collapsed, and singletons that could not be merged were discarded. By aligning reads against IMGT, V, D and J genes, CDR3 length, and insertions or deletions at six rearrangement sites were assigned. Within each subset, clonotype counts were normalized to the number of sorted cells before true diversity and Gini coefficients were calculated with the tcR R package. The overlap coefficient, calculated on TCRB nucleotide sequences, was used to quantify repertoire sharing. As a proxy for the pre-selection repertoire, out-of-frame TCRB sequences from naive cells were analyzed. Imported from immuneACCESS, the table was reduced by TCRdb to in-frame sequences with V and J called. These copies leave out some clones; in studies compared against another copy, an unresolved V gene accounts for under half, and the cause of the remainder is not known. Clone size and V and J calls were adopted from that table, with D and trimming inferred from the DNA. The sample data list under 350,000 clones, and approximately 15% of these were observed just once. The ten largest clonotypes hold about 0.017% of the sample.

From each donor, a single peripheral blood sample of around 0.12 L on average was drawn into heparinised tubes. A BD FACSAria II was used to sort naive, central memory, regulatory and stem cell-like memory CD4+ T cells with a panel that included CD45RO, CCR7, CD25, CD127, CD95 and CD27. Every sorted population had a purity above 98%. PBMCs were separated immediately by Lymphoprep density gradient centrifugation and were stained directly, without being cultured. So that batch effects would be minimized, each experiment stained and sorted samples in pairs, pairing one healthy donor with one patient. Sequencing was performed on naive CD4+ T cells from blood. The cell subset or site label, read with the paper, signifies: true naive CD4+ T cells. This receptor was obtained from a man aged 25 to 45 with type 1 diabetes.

CDR3 loop: CASSQVASVNEQFF. The nucleotide sequence reads TGTGCCAGCAGCCAAGTCGCCAGTGTAAATGAGCAGTTCTTC. The V and J segments used are TRBV4-2 and TRBJ2-1, with the D gene not clear enough to name. Cut back by 1 base and 7 bases, the V and J ends lie 11 bases apart. CDR3 length: 14 amino acids, cysteine to phenylalanine. The kept DNA is CDR3 alone, 42 bases in frame from the first base. Based on the germline V gene, the CDR1 and CDR2 sequences are LGHNA and YNFKEQ.